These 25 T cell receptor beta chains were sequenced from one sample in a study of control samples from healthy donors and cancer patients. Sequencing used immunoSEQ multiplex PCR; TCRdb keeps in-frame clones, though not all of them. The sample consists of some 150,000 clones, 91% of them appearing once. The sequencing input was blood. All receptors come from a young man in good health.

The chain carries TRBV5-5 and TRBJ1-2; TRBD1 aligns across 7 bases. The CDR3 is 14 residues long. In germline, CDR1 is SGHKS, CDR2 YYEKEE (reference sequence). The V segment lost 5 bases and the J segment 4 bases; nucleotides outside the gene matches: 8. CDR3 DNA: TGTGCCAGCAGACGCGACAGGGTTAGCTATGGCTACACCTTC. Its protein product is CASRRDRVSYGYTF.

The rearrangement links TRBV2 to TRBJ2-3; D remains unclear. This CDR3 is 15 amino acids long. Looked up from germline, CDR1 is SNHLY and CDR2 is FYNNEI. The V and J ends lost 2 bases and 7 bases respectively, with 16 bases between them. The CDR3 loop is CASSEWLTEANTQYF. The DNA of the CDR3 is TGTGCCAGCAGTGAATGGTTAACAGAGGCTAATACGCAGTATTTT.

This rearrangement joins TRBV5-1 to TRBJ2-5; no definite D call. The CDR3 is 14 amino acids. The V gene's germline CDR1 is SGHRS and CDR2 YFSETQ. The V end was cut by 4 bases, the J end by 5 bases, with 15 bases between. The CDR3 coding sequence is TGCGCCAGCAGCCTCTCAGCGCTGGGGGAGACCCAGTACTTC. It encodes CASSLSALGETQYF.

CDR3 DNA: TGTGCCAGCAGCCAGGGGGTAGGAGATACGCAGTATTTT. It is translated as CASSQGVGDTQYF. The chain uses TRBV9 and TRBJ2-3; 7 nucleotides match TRBD1. CDR3 size: 13 residues. Germline values: CDR1 SGDLS, CDR2 YYNGEE. The junction had 4 bases not matched to a gene; V was cut back by 4 bases and J by 5 bases.

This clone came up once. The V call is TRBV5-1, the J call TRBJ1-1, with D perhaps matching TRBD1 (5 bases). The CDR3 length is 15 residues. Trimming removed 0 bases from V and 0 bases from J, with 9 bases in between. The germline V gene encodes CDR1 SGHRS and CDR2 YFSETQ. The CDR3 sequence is CASSLDPGVNTEAFF. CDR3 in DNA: TGCGCCAGCAGCTTGGACCCGGGGGTGAACACTGAAGCTTTCTTT.

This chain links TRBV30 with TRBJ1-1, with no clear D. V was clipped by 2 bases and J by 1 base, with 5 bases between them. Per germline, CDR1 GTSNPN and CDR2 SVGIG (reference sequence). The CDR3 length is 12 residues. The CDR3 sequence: CAWSLQNTEAFF. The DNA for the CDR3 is TGTGCCTGGAGTCTACAGAACACTGAAGCTTTCTTT.

Written as DNA, the CDR3 is TGTGCCAGCAGCTTAGTGGCGGGGGGAAATACGCAGTATTTT. It encodes CASSLVAGGNTQYF. This chain connects TRBV11-2 to TRBJ2-3, with 8 positions matching TRBD2. The V gene's germline CDR1 is SGHAT and CDR2 FQNNGV. The V gene end was trimmed by 1 base and the J gene end by 7 bases; junction bases not matched to a gene: 4. This CDR3 is 14 amino acids long.

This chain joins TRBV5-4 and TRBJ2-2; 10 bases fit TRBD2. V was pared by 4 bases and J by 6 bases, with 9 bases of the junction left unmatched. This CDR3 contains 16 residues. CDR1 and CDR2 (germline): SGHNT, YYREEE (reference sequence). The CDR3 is CASSITSGVIPGELFF. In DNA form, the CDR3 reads TGTGCCAGCAGCATAACTAGCGGGGTCATACCCGGGGAGCTGTTTTTT.

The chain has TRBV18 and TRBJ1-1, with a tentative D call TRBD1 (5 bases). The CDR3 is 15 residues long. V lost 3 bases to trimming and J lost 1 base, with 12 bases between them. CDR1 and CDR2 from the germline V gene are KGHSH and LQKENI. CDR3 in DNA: TGTGCCAGCTCACCTACAGGCGATTCGAACACTGAAGCTTTCTTT. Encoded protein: CASSPTGDSNTEAFF.

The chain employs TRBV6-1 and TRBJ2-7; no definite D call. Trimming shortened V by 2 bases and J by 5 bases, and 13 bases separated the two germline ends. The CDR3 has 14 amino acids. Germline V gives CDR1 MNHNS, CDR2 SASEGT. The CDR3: CASSEPGMNHEQYF. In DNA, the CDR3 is TGTGCCAGCAGTGAACCGGGTATGAATCACGAGCAGTACTTC.

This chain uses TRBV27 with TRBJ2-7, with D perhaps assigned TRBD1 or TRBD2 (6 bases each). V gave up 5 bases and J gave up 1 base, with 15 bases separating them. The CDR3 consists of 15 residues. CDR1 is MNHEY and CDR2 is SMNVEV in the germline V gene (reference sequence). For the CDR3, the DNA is TGTGCCAGCAGTCCCCTCGGGGGCGTTTCCTACGAGCAGTACTTC. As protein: CASSPLGGVSYEQYF.

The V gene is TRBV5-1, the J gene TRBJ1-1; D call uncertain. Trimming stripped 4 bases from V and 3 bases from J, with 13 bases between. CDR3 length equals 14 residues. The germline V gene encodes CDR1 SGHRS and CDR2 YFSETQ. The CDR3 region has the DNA TGCGCCAGCAGCGGTGGGGTTTCGGACACTGAAGCTTTCTTT. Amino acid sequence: CASSGGVSDTEAFF. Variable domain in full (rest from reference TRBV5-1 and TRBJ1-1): KAGVTQTPRYLIKTRGQQVTLSCSPISGHRSVSWYQQTPGQGLQFLFEYFSETQRNKGNFPGRFSGRQFSNSRSEMNVSTLELGDSALYLCASSGGVSDTEAFFGQGTRLTVV.

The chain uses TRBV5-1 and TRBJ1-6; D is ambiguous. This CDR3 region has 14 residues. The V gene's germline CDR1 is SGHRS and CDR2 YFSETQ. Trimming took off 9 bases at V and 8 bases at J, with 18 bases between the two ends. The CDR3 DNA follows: TGCGCCAATTTACTTCGGGAGAAGGATTCACCCCTCCACTTT. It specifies CANLLREKDSPLHF.

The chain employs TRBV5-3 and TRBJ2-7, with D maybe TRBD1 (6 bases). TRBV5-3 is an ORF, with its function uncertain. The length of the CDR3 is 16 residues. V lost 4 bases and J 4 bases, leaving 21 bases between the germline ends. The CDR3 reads CARSAPEQGTMYEQYF. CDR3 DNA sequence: TGTGCCAGAAGCGCGCCCGAACAGGGAACTATGTACGAGCAGTACTTC.

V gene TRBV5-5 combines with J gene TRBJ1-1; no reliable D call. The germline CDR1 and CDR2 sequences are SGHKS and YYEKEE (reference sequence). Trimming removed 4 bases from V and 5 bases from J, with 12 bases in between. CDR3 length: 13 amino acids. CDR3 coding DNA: TGTGCCAGCAGCGTTGGGGTATGGACTGAAGCTTTCTTT. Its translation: CASSVGVWTEAFF.

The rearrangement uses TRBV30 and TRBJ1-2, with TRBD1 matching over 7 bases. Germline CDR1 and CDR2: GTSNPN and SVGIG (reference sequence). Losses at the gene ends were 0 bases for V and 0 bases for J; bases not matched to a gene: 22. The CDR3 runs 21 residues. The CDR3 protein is CAWSVLGLSRDSLGTNYGYTF. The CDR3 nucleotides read TGTGCCTGGAGTGTCCTAGGCCTTTCTCGGGACAGCCTCGGGACTAACTATGGCTACACCTTC. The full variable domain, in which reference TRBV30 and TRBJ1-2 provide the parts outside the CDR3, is SQTIHQWPATLVQPVGSPLSLECTVEGTSNPNLYWYRQAAGRGLQLLFYSVGIGQISSEVPQNLSASRPQDRQFILSSKKLLLSDSGFYLCAWSVLGLSRDSLGTNYGYTFGSGTRLTVV.

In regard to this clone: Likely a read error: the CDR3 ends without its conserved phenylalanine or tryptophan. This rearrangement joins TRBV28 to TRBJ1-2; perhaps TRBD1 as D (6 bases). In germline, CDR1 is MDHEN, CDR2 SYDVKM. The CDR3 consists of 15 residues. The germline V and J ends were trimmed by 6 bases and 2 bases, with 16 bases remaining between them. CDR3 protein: CASSYIDRSNYGYTL. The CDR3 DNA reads TGTGCCAGCAGCTACATCGACAGGTCGAACTATGGCTACACCCTC.

The CDR3 spells CASSQLTGYYGYTF. DNA for the CDR3: TGTGCCAGCAGCCAACTCACAGGGTACTATGGCTACACCTTC. The gene calls are TRBV28 and TRBJ1-2; possibly TRBD1 for D (6 bases). CDR1 is MDHEN and CDR2 is SYDVKM in the germline V gene. The V end was cut by 6 bases, the J end by 3 bases, with 14 bases between. The CDR3 is 14 residues long.

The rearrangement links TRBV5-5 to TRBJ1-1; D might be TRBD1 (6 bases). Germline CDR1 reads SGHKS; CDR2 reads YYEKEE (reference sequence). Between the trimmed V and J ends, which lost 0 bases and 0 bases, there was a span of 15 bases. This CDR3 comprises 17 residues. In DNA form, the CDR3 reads TGTGCCAGCAGCTTGGCGGTAGGGGGGCAAATGAACACTGAAGCTTTCTTT. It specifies CASSLAVGGQMNTEAFF.

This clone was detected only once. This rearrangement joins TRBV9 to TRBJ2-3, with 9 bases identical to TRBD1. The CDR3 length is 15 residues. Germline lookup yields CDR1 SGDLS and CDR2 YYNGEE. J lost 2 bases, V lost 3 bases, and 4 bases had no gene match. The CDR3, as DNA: TGTGCCAGCAGCGCTGGACAGGGGTACACAGATACGCAGTATTTT. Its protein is CASSAGQGYTDTQYF.

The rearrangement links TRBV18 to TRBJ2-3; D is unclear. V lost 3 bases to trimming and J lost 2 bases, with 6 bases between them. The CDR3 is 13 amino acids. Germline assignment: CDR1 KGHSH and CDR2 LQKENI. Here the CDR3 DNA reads TGTGCCAGCTCACCTCTCTACACAGATACGCAGTATTTT. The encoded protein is CASSPLYTDTQYF.

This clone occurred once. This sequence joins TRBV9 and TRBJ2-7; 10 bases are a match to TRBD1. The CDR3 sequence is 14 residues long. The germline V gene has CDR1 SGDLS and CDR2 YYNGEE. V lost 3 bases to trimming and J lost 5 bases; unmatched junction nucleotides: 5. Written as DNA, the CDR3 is TGTGCCAGCAGCGCGGGGACAGGGGTCGACGAGCAGTACTTC. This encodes CASSAGTGVDEQYF.

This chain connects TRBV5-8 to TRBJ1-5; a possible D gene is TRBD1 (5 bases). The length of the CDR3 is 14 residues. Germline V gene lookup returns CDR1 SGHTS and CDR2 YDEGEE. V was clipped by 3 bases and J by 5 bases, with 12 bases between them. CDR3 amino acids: CASSSTEGDQPQHF. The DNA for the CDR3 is TGTGCCAGCAGCTCCACGGAAGGGGATCAGCCCCAGCATTTT.

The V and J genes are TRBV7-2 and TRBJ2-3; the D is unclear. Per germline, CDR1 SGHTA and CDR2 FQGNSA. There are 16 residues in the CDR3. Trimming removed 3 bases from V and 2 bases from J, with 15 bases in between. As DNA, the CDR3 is TGTGCCAGCAGCTTCCTCCAGGACCTTTACACAGATACGCAGTATTTT. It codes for CASSFLQDLYTDTQYF.

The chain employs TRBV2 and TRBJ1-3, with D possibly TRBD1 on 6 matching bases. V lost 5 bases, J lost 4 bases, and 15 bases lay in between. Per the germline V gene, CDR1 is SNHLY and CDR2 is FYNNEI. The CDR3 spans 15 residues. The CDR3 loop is CASSTGGARGNTIYF. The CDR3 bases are TGTGCCAGCAGTACCGGGGGGGCGCGAGGAAACACCATATATTTT.